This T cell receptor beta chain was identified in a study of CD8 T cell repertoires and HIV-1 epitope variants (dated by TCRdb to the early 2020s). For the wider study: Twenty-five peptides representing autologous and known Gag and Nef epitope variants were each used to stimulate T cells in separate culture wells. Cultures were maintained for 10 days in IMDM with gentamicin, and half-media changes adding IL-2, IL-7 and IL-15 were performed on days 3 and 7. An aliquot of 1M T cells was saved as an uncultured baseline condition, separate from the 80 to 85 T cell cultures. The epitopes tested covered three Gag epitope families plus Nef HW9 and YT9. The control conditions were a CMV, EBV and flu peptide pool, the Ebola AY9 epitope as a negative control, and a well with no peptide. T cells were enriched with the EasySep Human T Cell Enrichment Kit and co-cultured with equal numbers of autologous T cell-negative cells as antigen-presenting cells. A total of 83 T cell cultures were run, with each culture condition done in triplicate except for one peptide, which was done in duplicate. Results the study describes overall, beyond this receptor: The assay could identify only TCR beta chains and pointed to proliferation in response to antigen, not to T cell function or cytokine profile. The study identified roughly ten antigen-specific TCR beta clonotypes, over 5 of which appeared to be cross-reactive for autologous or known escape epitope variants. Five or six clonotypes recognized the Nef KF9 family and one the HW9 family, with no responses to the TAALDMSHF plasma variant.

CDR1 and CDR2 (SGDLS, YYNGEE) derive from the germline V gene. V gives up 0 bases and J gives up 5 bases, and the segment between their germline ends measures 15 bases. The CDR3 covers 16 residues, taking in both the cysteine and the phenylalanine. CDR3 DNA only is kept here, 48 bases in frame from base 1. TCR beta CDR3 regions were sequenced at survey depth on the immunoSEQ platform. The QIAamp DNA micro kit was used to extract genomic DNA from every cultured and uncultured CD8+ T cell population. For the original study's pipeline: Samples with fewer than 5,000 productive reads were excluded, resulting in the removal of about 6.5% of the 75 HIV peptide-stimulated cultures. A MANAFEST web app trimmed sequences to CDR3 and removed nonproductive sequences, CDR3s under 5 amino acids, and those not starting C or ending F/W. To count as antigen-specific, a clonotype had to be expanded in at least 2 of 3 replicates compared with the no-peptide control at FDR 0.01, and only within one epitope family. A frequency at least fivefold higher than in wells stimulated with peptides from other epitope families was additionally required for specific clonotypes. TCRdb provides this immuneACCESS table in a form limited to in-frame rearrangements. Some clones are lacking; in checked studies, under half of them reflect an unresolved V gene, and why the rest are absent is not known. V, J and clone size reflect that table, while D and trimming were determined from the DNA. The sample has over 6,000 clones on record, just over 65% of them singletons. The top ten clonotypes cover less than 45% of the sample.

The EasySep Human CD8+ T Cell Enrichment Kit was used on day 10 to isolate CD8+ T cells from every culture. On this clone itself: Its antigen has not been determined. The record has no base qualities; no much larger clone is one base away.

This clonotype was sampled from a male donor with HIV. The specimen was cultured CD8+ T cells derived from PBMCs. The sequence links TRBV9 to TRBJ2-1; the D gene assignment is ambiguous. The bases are TGTGCCAGCAGCGTAGGGGGTTCTCTGGCCCACAATGAGCAGTTCTTC. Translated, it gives CASSVGGSLAHNEQFF.